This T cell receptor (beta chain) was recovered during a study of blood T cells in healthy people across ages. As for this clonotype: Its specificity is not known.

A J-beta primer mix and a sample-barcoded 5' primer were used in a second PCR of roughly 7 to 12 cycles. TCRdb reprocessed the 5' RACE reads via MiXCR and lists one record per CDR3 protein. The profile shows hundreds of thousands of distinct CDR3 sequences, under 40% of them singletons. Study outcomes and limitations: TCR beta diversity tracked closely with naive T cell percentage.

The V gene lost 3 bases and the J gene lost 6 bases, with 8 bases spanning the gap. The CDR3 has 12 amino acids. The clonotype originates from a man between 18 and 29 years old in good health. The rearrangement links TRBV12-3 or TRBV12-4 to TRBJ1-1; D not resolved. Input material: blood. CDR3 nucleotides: TGTGCCAGCAGTTTGGCTGTGGCTGAAGCTTTCTTT. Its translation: CASSLAVAEAFF.